Listed here are 7 T cell receptor beta chains from one sample, sequenced in a study of blood T cell repertoires in COVID-19. Profiling relied on immunoSEQ multiplex PCR, and the TCRdb table lists in-frame clones only, not all of them. The table shows approximately 250,000 clones, with less than 95% occurring only once. Specimen: PBMCs or T cells enriched from blood (not recorded which). Source of these receptors: a middle-aged man who had been exposed to COVID-19.

The rearrangement links TRBV5-4 to TRBJ1-1; 9 bases fit TRBD1. The CDR3 has 14 amino acids. Germline loops: CDR1 SGHNT, CDR2 YYREEE (reference sequence). The V gene end was trimmed by 0 bases and the J gene end by 5 bases; junction bases not matched to a gene: 2. The CDR3 loop reads CASSLADRGTEAFF. The CDR3 nucleotides read TGTGCCAGCAGCTTGGCGGACAGGGGAACTGAAGCTTTCTTT.

This clone has a single count. V usage is TRBV18 and J usage is TRBJ1-5; D not certain. The CDR3 consists of 13 residues. The V gene lost 3 bases and the J gene lost 0 bases, with 3 bases spanning the gap. CDR1 is KGHSH, CDR2 LQKENI, per germline. The CDR3 region is CASSPYSNQPQHF. The CDR3 DNA follows: TGTGCCAGCTCACCGTATAGCAATCAGCCCCAGCATTTT.

The chain employs TRBV30 and TRBJ1-2, with 9 nucleotides matching TRBD1. The V gene's germline CDR1 is GTSNPN and CDR2 SVGIG (reference sequence). The V gene end was trimmed by 5 bases and the J gene end by 7 bases; junction bases not matched to a gene: 8. The CDR3 is 13 residues long. The CDR3 protein is CAWGTGTGFGYTF. The DNA for the CDR3 is TGTGCCTGGGGAACCGGGACAGGGTTTGGCTACACCTTC. The full variable domain, in which reference TRBV30 and TRBJ1-2 provide the parts outside the CDR3, is SQTIHQWPATLVQPVGSPLSLECTVEGTSNPNLYWYRQAAGRGLQLLFYSVGIGQISSEVPQNLSASRPQDRQFILSSKKLLLSDSGFYLCAWGTGTGFGYTFGSGTRLTVV.

The chain couples TRBV11-3 to TRBJ1-1, with 10 bases matching TRBD1. The CDR3 covers 15 residues. CDR1 and CDR2 (germline): SGHNT, YENEEA. V gave up 5 bases and J gave up 4 bases; unmatched junction bases: 7. The CDR3 DNA reads as TGTGCCAGCAGCGTGACAGGGGGCATGTTCACTGAAGCTTTCTTT. Translation gives CASSVTGGMFTEAFF.

The J gene is TRBJ1-6, the V gene TRBV7-9; perhaps TRBD1 as D (6 bases). Germline values: CDR1 SEHNR, CDR2 FQNEAQ (reference sequence). This CDR3 has 16 amino acids. V lost 3 bases, J lost 6 bases, and 15 bases lay in between. CDR3 in amino acids: CASSFTGSAVNSPLHF. The CDR3 nucleotides are TGTGCCAGCAGCTTCACAGGGTCAGCCGTTAATTCACCCCTCCACTTT.

The CDR3 DNA reads TGCGCCAGCAGCTTTGTGGGGGGACAGCCCAATGAAAAACTGTTTTTT. Protein product: CASSFVGGQPNEKLFF. The J gene is TRBJ1-4, the V gene TRBV5-1, with 7 bases identical to TRBD1. The germline V gene encodes CDR1 SGHRS and CDR2 YFSETQ. The trim removed 2 bases at V and 5 bases at J, leaving 9 bases unmatched. This CDR3 spans 16 amino acids.

The chain combines TRBV12-3 or TRBV12-4 with TRBJ1-1, with D hard to call. The CDR3 totals 13 residues. Trimming shortened V by 3 bases and J by 1 base, and 6 bases separated the two germline ends. The CDR3 spells CASSFLQNTEAFF. The CDR3 nucleotides read TGTGCCAGCAGTTTCTTACAGAACACTGAAGCTTTCTTT.